A selection of T cell receptor beta chains follows, all from one sample in a study of response to subunit inactivated influenza vaccine. TCRdb analysed the RT-PCR reads with MiXCR anew, one entry per CDR3 protein. The sample has about half a million distinct CDR3 sequences, around 25% seen once. The specimen comprised CD4+ T cells sorted from PBMCs, sampled about 5 days after vaccination. The receptors derive from a man between 45 and 60 years old who received an inactivated influenza vaccine. Each CDR3 is given with its conserved first and last residue. Clone size is stated in some rows and not others, as once, few, many or a class when expanded.

j_call: TRBJ2-1
v_call: TRBV20-1
clone_size: .
cdr3_aa: CSARFFAAVGEQFF

j_call: TRBJ2-1
v_call: TRBV28
clone_size: .
cdr3_aa: CASRGTGAVRHEQFF

j_call: TRBJ2-1
v_call: TRBV11-2
clone_size: .
cdr3_aa: CASNPTSGRAIEQFF

j_call: TRBJ2-7
v_call: TRBV7-3
clone_size: .
cdr3_aa: CASSLLAGGLSSYEQYF

j_call: TRBJ2-2
v_call: TRBV5-6
clone_size: once
cdr3_aa: CASRGGGGGGELFF

j_call: TRBJ2-5
v_call: TRBV4-2
clone_size: few
cdr3_aa: CASSPGTGGTETQYF

j_call: TRBJ1-5
v_call: TRBV18
clone_size: .
cdr3_aa: CASSPPGQGGQPQHF

j_call: TRBJ2-7
v_call: TRBV20-1
clone_size: .
cdr3_aa: CSARDSAGSMFQQYF

j_call: TRBJ2-1
v_call: TRBV7-9
clone_size: few
cdr3_aa: CASSRTSGGTHNEQFF

j_call: TRBJ1-6
v_call: TRBV7-3
clone_size: .
cdr3_aa: CASSLLGDSYNSPLHF

j_call: TRBJ2-7
v_call: TRBV12-3/TRBV12-4
clone_size: .
cdr3_aa: CASSGRSGTYSYEQYF

j_call: TRBJ2-1
v_call: TRBV7-2
clone_size: .
cdr3_aa: CASSLGKLKLAGGNSYNEQFF

j_call: TRBJ2-1
v_call: TRBV28
clone_size: .
cdr3_aa: CASSFHLGGGRYNEQFF

j_call: TRBJ1-5
v_call: TRBV30
clone_size: .
cdr3_aa: CAWSVGRTARGNQPQHF

j_call: TRBJ2-1
v_call: TRBV28
clone_size: .
cdr3_aa: CASSLDGPSYNEQFF

j_call: TRBJ2-5
v_call: TRBV12-3/TRBV12-4
clone_size: .
cdr3_aa: CASSLYGPGETQYF

j_call: TRBJ1-4
v_call: TRBV7-9
clone_size: few
cdr3_aa: CASSVGRSNEKLFF

j_call: TRBJ2-3
v_call: TRBV7-8
clone_size: few
cdr3_aa: CASSPNFLRTDTQYF

j_call: TRBJ2-5
v_call: TRBV7-2
clone_size: few
cdr3_aa: CASSLAHGWLETQYF

j_call: TRBJ2-1
v_call: TRBV20-1
clone_size: few
cdr3_aa: CSLIRAHEQFF

j_call: TRBJ1-5
v_call: TRBV12-3/TRBV12-4
clone_size: few
cdr3_aa: CASSLARSGMLWQPQHF

j_call: TRBJ2-1
v_call: TRBV6-2/TRBV6-3
clone_size: few
cdr3_aa: CASSVMDLNEQFF

j_call: TRBJ2-5
v_call: TRBV5-1
clone_size: few
cdr3_aa: CASSLREPETQYF

j_call: TRBJ2-7
v_call: TRBV7-9
clone_size: few
cdr3_aa: CASSPMGGVSYEQYF

j_call: TRBJ2-3
v_call: TRBV10-3
clone_size: few
cdr3_aa: CAISGLAGSGLGTDTQYF

j_call: TRBJ2-5
v_call: TRBV7-9
clone_size: .
cdr3_aa: CASTIGGTVAQYF

j_call: TRBJ1-1
v_call: TRBV20-1
clone_size: .
cdr3_aa: CSASQVVGNTEAFF

j_call: TRBJ2-7
v_call: TRBV7-8
clone_size: .
cdr3_aa: CASSYRGSSYEKYF

j_call: TRBJ1-2
v_call: TRBV6-5
clone_size: .
cdr3_aa: CASSYSSAYGYTF

j_call: TRBJ2-5
v_call: TRBV7-2
clone_size: few
cdr3_aa: CASSNRVQETQYF

j_call: TRBJ1-6
v_call: TRBV6-2/TRBV6-3
clone_size: .
cdr3_aa: CASSYPQGVSPLHF

j_call: TRBJ2-3
v_call: TRBV5-6
clone_size: .
cdr3_aa: CASSLDFAVRGDTQYF

j_call: TRBJ2-1
v_call: TRBV12-3/TRBV12-4
clone_size: once
cdr3_aa: CASSASGTTYNEQFF

j_call: TRBJ2-1
v_call: TRBV4-3
clone_size: few
cdr3_aa: CASSQDRAQGTYNEQFF

j_call: TRBJ1-2
v_call: TRBV7-2
clone_size: few
cdr3_aa: CASSPRRRSYGYTF

j_call: TRBJ2-5
v_call: TRBV5-6
clone_size: .
cdr3_aa: CASSSYRVETQYF